The clone carrying this T cell receptor (beta chain) was observed at least ten times. V was pared by 5 bases and J by 4 bases, with 10 bases of the junction left unmatched. Germline V gives CDR1 SEHNR, CDR2 FQNEAQ (reference sequence). This CDR3 has 17 amino acids. TCRdb independently ran MiXCR on the RT-PCR reads; one entry per CDR3 protein. The repertoire consists of tens of thousands of distinct CDR3 sequences, with roughly 5.1% occurring once and the leading ten covering 2.6%. This sample was taken from a study of patients and donors after allogeneic stem cell transplantation. This sequence joins TRBV7-9 and TRBJ2-6; 8 positions match TRBD1. The TCR originated in a human donor who was either an allogeneic HSCT recipient or a stem cell or donor lymphocyte infusion donor (not recorded which). It is not recorded whose cells these are; they may come from a transplant donor. Input material: blood, either unsorted or a sorted T cell fraction (not recorded which). The DNA of the CDR3 is TGTGCCAGCAGCCGCAATTTACAGGGGGACGGGGCCAACGTCCTGACTTTC. This translates into CASSRNLQGDGANVLTF.